This TCR beta chain was obtained from a study of blood T cells in healthy people across ages. A second PCR of about 7 to 12 cycles used a sample-barcoded 5' primer and a J-beta primer mix. TCRdb reprocessed the 5' RACE reads via MiXCR and lists one record per CDR3 protein. The sample includes around 1.5 million distinct CDR3 sequences, almost 60% of them seen just once. Comments on this clonotype: Its antigen is not identified. An end of the junction differs from the germline gene, which may be a read error.

CDR1 SGHTA and CDR2 FQGNSA come from the germline V gene. The CDR3 covers 17 residues. Regarding the study as a whole: Long-lived donors exceeded aged donors in naive CD4+ cells and diversity.

The TCR sequence derives from a man between 18 and 29 years old in good health. Specimen: blood. The chain joins TRBV7-2 to TRBJ2-7; 7 nucleotides agree with TRBD1. As DNA, the CDR3 is TGCGCCAGCAGCCAAGTGCGAGTACAGGGGATTCCCTACGAGCAGTACTTC. Protein: CASSQVRVQGIPYEQYF. Based on the CDR3 plus reference TRBV7-2 and TRBJ2-7, the full variable domain is GAGVSQSPSNKVTEKGKDVELRCDPISGHTALYWYRQSLGQGLEFLIYFQGNSAPDKSGLPSDRFSAERTGGSVSTLTIQRTQQEDSAVYLCASSQVRVQGIPYEQYFGPGTRLTVT.